One and the same sample provided the 27 T cell receptor beta chains below, sequenced in a study of human T cells and chemical hapten exposure. TCRdb reprocessed the RACE reads with MiXCR, giving one entry per CDR3 protein. The sample lists 370,000 or so distinct CDR3 sequences, more than 4.5% occurring once. Time point reported: patch test 1, 2 weeks after DPC sensitization. The treatment denotes: therapeutic diphenylcyclopropenone sensitization with weekly scalp DPC. This material consisted of whole blood, taken in connection with sensitization to the hapten diphenylcyclopropenone (DPC). Source of these receptors: a woman between 45 and 60 years old with alopecia areata. Some clones in this sample may be carry-over from other donors' samples.

V is TRBV20-1 and J is TRBJ1-5; tentatively, D is TRBD1 (6 bases). V lost 6 bases, J lost 0 bases, and 12 bases lay in between. Germline CDR1 and CDR2: DFQATT and SNEGSKA (reference sequence). The CDR3 has 14 residues. The CDR3 is CSASGQYSNQPQHF. The CDR3 coding sequence is TGCAGTGCGTCTGGACAGTATAGCAATCAGCCCCAGCATTTT.

This clonotype was counted between two and nine times. The V and J genes are TRBV30 and TRBJ2-3; 9 positions agree with TRBD2. V lost 0 bases and J lost 5; bases outside the gene matches: 6. CDR1 is GTSNPN and CDR2 is SVGIG in the germline V gene (reference sequence). CDR3 length: 15 amino acids. The CDR3 region is CAWSVQAGGVDTQYF. The CDR3, as DNA: TGTGCCTGGAGTGTACAGGCGGGAGGGGTAGATACGCAGTATTTT.

In this sample, this clonotype turned up a few times. The J gene is TRBJ2-2, the V gene TRBV3-1, with 10 bases identical to TRBD1. V lost 10 bases, J lost 6 bases, and 8 bases stayed unmatched. The CDR3 covers 14 residues. Germline V gives CDR1 LGHDT, CDR2 YNNKEL (reference sequence). CDR3 region: CATRQGASSGELFF. The CDR3 DNA is TGTGCCACCAGACAGGGGGCGTCATCCGGGGAGCTGTTTTTT.

Ten or more counts support this clonotype. The chain recombines TRBV2 with TRBJ1-1; 7 bases align to TRBD1. Germline V gene lookup returns CDR1 SNHLY and CDR2 FYNNEI. The CDR3 sequence is 13 residues long. Trimming cost V 6 bases and J 5 bases; bases outside gene matches: 6. The CDR3: CASRQGVGTEAFF. CDR3 coding DNA: TGTGCCAGCAGGCAGGGGGTAGGAACTGAAGCTTTCTTT. The full variable domain, completed using reference TRBV2 and TRBJ1-1, is EPEVTQTPSHQVTQMGQEVILRCVPISNHLYFYWYRQILGQKVEFLVSFYNNEISEKSEIFDDQFSVERPDGSNFTLKIRSTKLEDSAMYFCASRQGVGTEAFFGQGTRLTVV.

V and J are TRBV10-3 and TRBJ1-5; 8 bases align to TRBD1. From germline, CDR1 is ENHRY and CDR2 SYGVKD. The V segment lost 6 bases and the J segment 5 bases; nucleotides outside the gene matches: 3. CDR3 length equals 13 residues. CDR3 sequence (DNA): TGTGCCATCAGGCCGGACAGGGATCAGCCCCAGCATTTT. Translating it yields CAIRPDRDQPQHF.

The V call is TRBV5-1, the J call TRBJ2-3, with D uncertain. With 0 bases removed from V and 0 bases from J, the gap between germline ends came to 11 bases. The length of the CDR3 is 16 residues. Germline V gene data show CDR1 as SGHRS and CDR2 as YFSETQ. The CDR3 DNA is TGCGCCAGCAGCTTGGCCCTGCGGCGGAGCACAGATACGCAGTATTTT. Its translation: CASSLALRRSTDTQYF.

This clonotype was detected only a few times. The rearrangement joins TRBV6-1 to TRBJ2-7; 7 bases match TRBD1. V trimming: 1 base; J trimming: 2 bases; junction bases outside the gene matches: 2. CDR3 size: 14 residues. The germline V gene has CDR1 MNHNS and CDR2 SASEGT. CDR3: CASSEVQGTYEQYF. The CDR3, as DNA: TGTGCCAGCAGTGAAGTACAGGGGACCTACGAGCAGTACTTC.

V is TRBV24-1 and J is TRBJ2-1, with 8 bases lining up with TRBD1. Germline-derived CDR1 and CDR2 are KGHDR and SFDVKD. J was trimmed by 5 bases and V by 7 bases; bases with no gene match: 9. The CDR3 runs 15 residues. The CDR3 coding sequence is TGTGCCACCAGAGACAGCAGGGGGCCCGACAATGAGCAGTTCTTC. This encodes CATRDSRGPDNEQFF.

This clonotype was seen more than once but under ten times. V gene TRBV4-2 combines with J gene TRBJ1-2; D is undetermined. The CDR3 sequence is 14 residues long. V was pared by 0 bases and J by 4 bases, with 9 bases between. Germline V gene data show CDR1 as LGHNA and CDR2 as YNFKEQ. The CDR3 nucleotides are TGTGCCAGCAGCCAAGACGAGGTTTCCTATGGCTACACCTTC. Translated: CASSQDEVSYGYTF.

This clonotype was seen at least ten times. This chain uses TRBV7-9 with TRBJ1-2, with D maybe TRBD1 (5 bases). Trimming removed 1 base from V and 4 bases from J, with 13 bases in between. The CDR3 runs to 15 residues. The germline gives CDR1 SEHNR, CDR2 FQNEAQ (reference sequence). CDR3 nucleotide sequence: TGTGCCAGCAGCTTAGGTTTAGGGACCGGCTATGGCTACACCTTC. It translates to CASSLGLGTGYGYTF.

This clonotype turned up a few times. The V gene is TRBV20-1, the J gene TRBJ1-5; D is undetermined. CDR3 length: 12 amino acids. Trimming removed 6 bases at V and 9 bases at J, with 15 bases between. The germline CDR1 and CDR2 sequences are DFQATT and SNEGSKA (reference sequence). The CDR3 loop reads CSAATPLGPQHF. CDR3 sequence (DNA): TGCAGTGCCGCGACCCCCCTAGGGCCCCAGCATTTT.

This clonotype has only a few counts. The CDR3 sequence is CASSQRGARYEQYF. Here the CDR3 DNA reads TGTGCCAGCAGCCAGCGGGGGGCCCGTTACGAGCAGTACTTC. The chain couples TRBV3-1 to TRBJ2-7; 8 bases fit TRBD2. The CDR3 covers 14 residues. V shed 3 bases, J shed 4 bases, and the junction held 5 bases outside the gene matches. CDR1 is LGHDT and CDR2 is YNNKEL in the germline V gene (reference sequence).

The sample holds a few counts of this clonotype. Written as DNA, the CDR3 is TGTGCCAGCAGTTCCAGGGGTTCCCACAATGAGCAGTTCTTC. Residues: CASSSRGSHNEQFF. The genes are TRBV27 and TRBJ2-1; perhaps TRBD1 as D (6 bases). The germline CDR1 and CDR2 sequences are MNHEY and SMNVEV (reference sequence). CDR3 size: 14 residues. The V end lost 4 bases, the J end lost 5 bases, and 12 bases lay between the germline ends.

At least ten counts were recorded for this clonotype. The chain joins TRBV11-2 to TRBJ2-7, with 10 bases fitting TRBD2. The junction had 6 bases not matched to a gene; V was cut back by 0 bases and J by 4 bases. Germline V CDR1 and CDR2: SGHAT, FQNNGV. CDR3 length: 16 amino acids. The CDR3 here is CASSLESGLAIYEQYF. DNA of the CDR3: TGTGCCAGCAGCTTAGAATCGGGACTAGCGATTTACGAGCAGTACTTC.

The sample holds many counts of this clonotype. The chain links TRBV30 to TRBJ2-7; either TRBD1 or TRBD2 may fit D (5 bases each). The V gene lost 2 bases and the J gene lost 4 bases, with 12 bases spanning the gap. The CDR3 length is 13 residues. Germline values: CDR1 GTSNPN, CDR2 SVGIG (reference sequence). The CDR3 reads CAWSPGTLYEQYF. CDR3 sequence (DNA): TGTGCCTGGAGTCCAGGGACGCTATACGAGCAGTACTTC.

The table lists this clonotype with many counts. As DNA, the CDR3 is TGTGCCAGCAGTTTATGGGCTCGGGGCCGGGAGACCCAGTACTTC. This codes for CASSLWARGRETQYF. The V gene is TRBV27, the J gene TRBJ2-5, with D perhaps being TRBD1 or TRBD2 (5 bases each). The CDR3 is 15 amino acids. Looked up from germline, CDR1 is MNHEY and CDR2 is SMNVEV (reference sequence). Trimming shortened V by 1 base and J by 5 bases, and 14 bases separated the two germline ends.

V and J are TRBV5-1 and TRBJ2-1, with 11 bases aligning to TRBD2. The CDR3 extends over 15 amino acids. Germline values: CDR1 SGHRS, CDR2 YFSETQ. The V segment lost 5 bases and the J segment 3 bases; nucleotides outside the gene matches: 4. CDR3 nucleotide sequence: TGCGCCAGCAGTTTTAGCGGGAGGGACTACAATGAGCAGTTCTTC. Translated: CASSFSGRDYNEQFF.

This clonotype was seen repeatedly, ten times or more. The chain has TRBV14 and TRBJ2-7; D is possibly TRBD1 (6 bases). CDR1 is SGHDN and CDR2 is FVKESK in the germline V gene. The CDR3 runs 13 residues. Trimming stripped 5 bases from V and 9 bases from J, with 17 bases between. The CDR3 protein is CASSYKSGGRQYF. CDR3 nucleotide sequence: TGTGCCAGCAGCTACAAAAGTGGGGGCCGGCAGTACTTC.

The genes are TRBV7-8 and TRBJ2-7; D uncertain. Germline-derived CDR1 and CDR2 are SGHVS and FQNEAQ. V lost 1 base, J lost 2 bases, and 9 bases lay in between. This CDR3 has 14 residues. The CDR3 loop is CASSLGTLPYEQYF. Written as DNA, the CDR3 is TGTGCCAGCAGCTTAGGGACCCTACCCTACGAGCAGTACTTC.

The sample holds many counts of this clonotype. The chain carries TRBV4-1 and TRBJ1-2; D is unclear. The CDR3 sequence is 13 residues long. In germline, CDR1 is MGHRA, CDR2 YSYEKL. Trimming took 0 bases from V and 3 from J, leaving 5 bases between them. CDR3 loop: CASSQETDYGYTF. In nucleotides, the CDR3 is TGCGCCAGCAGCCAAGAAACAGACTATGGCTACACCTTC.

This clonotype was detected ten times or more. The chain has TRBV6-2 or TRBV6-3 and TRBJ2-5; 14 bases fit TRBD2. The V gene end was trimmed by 5 bases and the J gene end by 3 bases; junction bases not matched to a gene: 11. The CDR3 sequence is 18 residues long. CDR1 and CDR2 (germline): MNHEY, SVGEGT. This CDR3 is CASSIPGLAGVSEETQYF. The CDR3 DNA reads TGTGCCAGCAGTATTCCGGGACTAGCGGGAGTTTCGGAAGAGACCCAGTACTTC.

At least ten counts were recorded for this clonotype. CDR3 sequence (DNA): TGTGCCAGCAGCGTGGGGGAATCAACTGGAAACACCATATATTTT. It codes for CASSVGESTGNTIYF. The V call is TRBV9, the J call TRBJ1-3; D is perhaps TRBD1 (5 bases). The germline CDR1 and CDR2 sequences are SGDLS and YYNGEE. The CDR3 is 15 amino acids. V lost 2 bases and J lost 2, with 11 bases in between.

This clonotype was found many times. V gene TRBV6-5 combines with J gene TRBJ2-2; the match to TRBD1 covers 8 bases. This CDR3 has 16 residues. V dropped 4 bases and J dropped 4; count of bases not matched to a gene: 8. The V gene's germline CDR1 is MNHEY and CDR2 SVGAGI. In nucleotides, the CDR3 is TGTGCCAGCAGTTTCCTCCCGACAGGGGCCACCGGGGAGCTGTTTTTT. Protein: CASSFLPTGATGELFF.

In this sample, this clonotype turned up many times. This chain uses TRBV2 with TRBJ1-3, with D tentatively TRBD1 (6 bases). V lost 11 bases and J lost 2, with 13 bases in between. Germline CDR1 SNHLY, CDR2 FYNNEI. The CDR3 has 13 amino acids. CDR3 bases: TGTGCCTGTCACAGGGAGACTGGAAACACCATATATTTT. Amino acid sequence: CACHRETGNTIYF.

This clonotype was detected ten times or more. This chain uses TRBV12-3 or TRBV12-4 with TRBJ1-1; D is undetermined. V lost 5 bases and J lost 2, with 15 bases in between. The CDR3 loop spans 15 amino acids. The CDR3 loop is CASSPRGEYNTEAFF. The CDR3 DNA sequence: TGTGCCAGCAGTCCCCGCGGGGAATATAACACTGAAGCTTTCTTT.

This clonotype appeared many times. The chain uses TRBV7-2 and TRBJ2-3, with unresolved D. Germline loops: CDR1 SGHTA, CDR2 FQGNSA. The CDR3 runs to 14 residues. V lost 0 bases to trimming and J lost 1 base, with 5 bases between them. The DNA of the CDR3 is TGTGCCAGCAGCTTAGCGCGGCGCACAGATACGCAGTATTTT. Translation gives CASSLARRTDTQYF. Combining the CDR3 with reference TRBV7-2 and TRBJ2-3 gives the whole variable domain GAGVSQSPSNKVTEKGKDVELRCDPISGHTALYWYRQSLGQGLEFLIYFQGNSAPDKSGLPSDRFSAERTGGSVSTLTIQRTQQEDSAVYLCASSLARRTDTQYFGPGTRLTVL.

This clonotype was counted many times. CDR3 protein: CASSQGTGYGYTF. The CDR3 DNA reads as TGTGCCAGCAGCCAGGGGACGGGGTATGGCTACACCTTC. The rearrangement links TRBV3-1 to TRBJ1-2; maybe TRBD1 (5 bases). The CDR3 runs to 13 residues. V was trimmed by 3 bases and J by 5 bases, leaving 10 bases between them. From germline, CDR1 is LGHDT and CDR2 YNNKEL (reference sequence).